One TCR beta chain is described in this entry. These data originate in a study of blood T cells in healthy people across ages. Together with a sample-barcoded 5' primer, a J-beta primer mix was included in a second PCR lasting about 6 to 12 cycles. TCRdb fed the 5' RACE reads into MiXCR, producing one record per CDR3 protein. The repertoire includes approximately 1.5 million distinct CDR3 sequences, almost 35% of them detected once, and about 11% sits in the top ten. Germline lookup yields CDR1 SGHRS and CDR2 YFSETQ. This CDR3 comprises 14 residues. V was cut by 4 bases and J by 2 bases, with 11 bases left in between.

The sequence was collected from a woman in her 30s in good health. The V and J genes are TRBV5-1 and TRBJ2-3; D remains ambiguous. Material for sequencing was blood. The CDR3 loop is CASSVERTTDTQYF. CDR3 bases: TGCGCCAGCAGCGTGGAACGGACCACAGATACGCAGTATTTT.